This entry lists 2 T cell receptor beta chains sequenced from one sample in a study of a mutant IDH1 vaccine in newly diagnosed glioma. Clones were sequenced by immunoSEQ multiplex PCR, and TCRdb holds only the in-frame ones, with some missing. The sample carries around 92,000 clones, roughly four fifths recorded once. Time point in this sample: baseline, week 1 (first vaccination visit). As for treatment: pre-vaccination baseline after standard-of-care therapy. Sample: PBMCs, taken from a glioma patient treated with radiotherapy, temozolomide or both. The source is a woman aged 50 to 65 with glioma.

V usage is TRBV9 and J usage is TRBJ1-2; 7 bases are shared with TRBD1. This CDR3 contains 16 residues. The germline gives CDR1 SGDLS, CDR2 YYNGEE. Trimming cost V 2 bases and J 7 bases; bases outside gene matches: 14. The CDR3 DNA reads TGTGCCAGCAGCGTGGCCGGGACAGCGACATTAGGTGGCTACACCTTC. It translates to CASSVAGTATLGGYTF.

J is TRBJ2-2 and V is TRBV2; D may correspond to TRBD1 or TRBD2 (5 bases each). The CDR3 consists of 16 residues. V was shortened by 1 base and J by 4 bases, with 13 bases between the two germline ends. CDR1 is SNHLY and CDR2 is FYNNEI in the germline V gene. Here the CDR3 reads CASSEGAGSGTGELFF. The CDR3 bases are TGTGCCAGCAGTGAAGGTGCAGGGAGTGGCACCGGGGAGCTGTTTTTT.